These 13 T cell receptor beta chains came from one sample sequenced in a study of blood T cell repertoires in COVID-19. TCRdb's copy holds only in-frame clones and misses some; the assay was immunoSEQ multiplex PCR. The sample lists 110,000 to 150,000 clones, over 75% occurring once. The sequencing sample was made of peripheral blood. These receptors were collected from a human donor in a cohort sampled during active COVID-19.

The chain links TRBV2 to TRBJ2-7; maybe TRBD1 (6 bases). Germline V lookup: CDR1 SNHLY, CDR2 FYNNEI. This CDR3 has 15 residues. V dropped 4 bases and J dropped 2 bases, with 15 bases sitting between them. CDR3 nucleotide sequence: TGTGCCAGCAGTGGAGGGACACGAGGTACCTACGAGCAGTACTTC. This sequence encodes CASSGGTRGTYEQYF.

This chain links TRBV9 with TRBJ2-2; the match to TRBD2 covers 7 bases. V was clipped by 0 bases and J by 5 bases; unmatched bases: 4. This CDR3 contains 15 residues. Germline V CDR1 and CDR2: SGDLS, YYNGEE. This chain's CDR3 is CASSVGSGLTGELFF. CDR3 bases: TGTGCCAGCAGCGTAGGTAGCGGGTTAACCGGGGAGCTGTTTTTT.

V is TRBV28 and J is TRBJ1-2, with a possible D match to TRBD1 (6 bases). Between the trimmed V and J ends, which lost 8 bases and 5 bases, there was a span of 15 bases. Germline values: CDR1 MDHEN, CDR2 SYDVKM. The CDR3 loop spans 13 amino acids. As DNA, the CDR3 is TGTGCCAGCGGGGGCAGCGTACCTTATGGCTACACCTTC. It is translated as CASGGSVPYGYTF.

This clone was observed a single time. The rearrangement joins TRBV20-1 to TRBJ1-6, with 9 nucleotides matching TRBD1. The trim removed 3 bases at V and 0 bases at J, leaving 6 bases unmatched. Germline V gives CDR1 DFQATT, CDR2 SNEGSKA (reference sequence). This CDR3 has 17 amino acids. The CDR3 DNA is TGCAGTGCTAGTCGAGGGACAGGGAGCTCCTATAATTCACCCCTCCACTTT. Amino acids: CSASRGTGSSYNSPLHF.

CDR3 in amino acids: CASSQLGGLAGTDTQYF. The DNA of the CDR3 is TGCGCCAGCAGCCAACTGGGGGGACTAGCGGGAACAGATACGCAGTATTTT. The V gene is TRBV4-1, the J gene TRBJ2-3; 13 nucleotides align to TRBD2. The germline V gene encodes CDR1 MGHRA and CDR2 YSYEKL. V trimming: 2 bases; J trimming: 3 bases; junction bases outside the gene matches: 5. This CDR3 region has 17 residues.

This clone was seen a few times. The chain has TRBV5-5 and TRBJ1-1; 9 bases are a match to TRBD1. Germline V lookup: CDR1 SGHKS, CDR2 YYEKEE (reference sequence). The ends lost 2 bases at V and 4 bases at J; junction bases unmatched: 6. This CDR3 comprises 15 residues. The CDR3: CASSFLDRGTTEAFF. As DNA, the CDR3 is TGTGCCAGCAGCTTCTTGGACAGGGGAACCACTGAAGCTTTCTTT.

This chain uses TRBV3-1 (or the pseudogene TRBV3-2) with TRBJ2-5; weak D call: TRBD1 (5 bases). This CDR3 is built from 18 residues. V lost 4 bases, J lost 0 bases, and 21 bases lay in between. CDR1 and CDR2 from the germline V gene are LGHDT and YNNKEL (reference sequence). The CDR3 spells CASSLTQGFPPYQETQYF. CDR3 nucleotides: TGTGCCAGCAGCCTAACCCAGGGTTTTCCCCCGTACCAAGAGACCCAGTACTTC.

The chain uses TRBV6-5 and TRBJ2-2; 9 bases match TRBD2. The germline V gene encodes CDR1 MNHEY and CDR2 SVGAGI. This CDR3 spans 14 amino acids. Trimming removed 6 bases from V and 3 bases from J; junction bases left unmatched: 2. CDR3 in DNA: TGTGCCAGCAGGTGGACTAGCGACACCGGGGAGCTGTTTTTT. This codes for CASRWTSDTGELFF.

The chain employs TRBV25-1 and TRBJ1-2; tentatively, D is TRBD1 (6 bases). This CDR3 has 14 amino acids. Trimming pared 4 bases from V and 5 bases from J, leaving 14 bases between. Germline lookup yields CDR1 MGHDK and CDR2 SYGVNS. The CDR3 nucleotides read TGTGCCAGCAGTGGCCACAGGGTAGGATATGGCTACACCTTC. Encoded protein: CASSGHRVGYGYTF.

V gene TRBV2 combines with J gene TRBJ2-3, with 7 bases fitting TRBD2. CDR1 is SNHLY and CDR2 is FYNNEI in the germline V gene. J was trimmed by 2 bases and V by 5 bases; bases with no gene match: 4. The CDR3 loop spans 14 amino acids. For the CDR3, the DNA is TGTGCCAGCAGTATGAGCGGGATCACAGATACGCAGTATTTT. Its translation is CASSMSGITDTQYF.

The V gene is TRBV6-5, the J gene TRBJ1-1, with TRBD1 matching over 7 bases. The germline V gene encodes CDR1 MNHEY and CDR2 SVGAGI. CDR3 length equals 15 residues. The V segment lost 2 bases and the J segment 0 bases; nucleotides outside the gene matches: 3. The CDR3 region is CASSYRGTVNTEAFF. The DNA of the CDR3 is TGTGCCAGCAGTTACCGAGGGACAGTGAACACTGAAGCTTTCTTT.

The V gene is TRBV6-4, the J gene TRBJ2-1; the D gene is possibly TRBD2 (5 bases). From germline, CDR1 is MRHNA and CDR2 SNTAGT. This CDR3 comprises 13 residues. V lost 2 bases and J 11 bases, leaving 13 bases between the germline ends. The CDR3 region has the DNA TGTGCCAGCAGTGACGTTGGAGGACTGCAGCAGTTCTTC. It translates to CASSDVGGLQQFF.

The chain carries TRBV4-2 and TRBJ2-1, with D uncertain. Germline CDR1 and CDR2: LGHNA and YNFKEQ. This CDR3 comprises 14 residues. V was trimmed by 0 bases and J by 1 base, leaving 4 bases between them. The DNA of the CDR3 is TGTGCCAGCAGCCAAGATCGTTCCTACAATGAGCAGTTCTTC. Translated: CASSQDRSYNEQFF.